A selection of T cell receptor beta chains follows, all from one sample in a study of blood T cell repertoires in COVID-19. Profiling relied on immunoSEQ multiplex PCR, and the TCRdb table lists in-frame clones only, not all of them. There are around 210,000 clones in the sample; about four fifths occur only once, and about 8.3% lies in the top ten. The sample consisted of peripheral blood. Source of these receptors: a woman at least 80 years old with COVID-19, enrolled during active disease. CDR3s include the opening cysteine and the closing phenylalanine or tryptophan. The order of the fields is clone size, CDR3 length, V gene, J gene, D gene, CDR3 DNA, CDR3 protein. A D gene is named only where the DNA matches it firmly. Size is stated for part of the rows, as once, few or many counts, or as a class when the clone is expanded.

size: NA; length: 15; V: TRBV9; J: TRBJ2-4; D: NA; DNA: TGTGCCAGCAGCCGGCCCCGGGACGGGGGAAACATTCAGTACTTC; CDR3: CASSRPRDGGNIQYF
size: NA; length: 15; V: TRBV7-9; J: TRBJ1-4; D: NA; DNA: TGTGCCAGCAGCTCTGGCGGGGCCGCTAATGAAAAACTGTTTTTT; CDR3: CASSSGGAANEKLFF
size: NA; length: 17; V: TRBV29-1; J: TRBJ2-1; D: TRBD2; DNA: TGCAGCGTTGAGGGACTAGCGGGAGGGCCCCCCGGAGATGAGCAGTTCTTC; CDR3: CSVEGLAGGPPGDEQFF
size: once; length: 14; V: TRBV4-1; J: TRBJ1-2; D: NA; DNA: TGCGCCAGCAGCCAAGCGGGGACACAGTATGGCTACACCTTC; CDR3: CASSQAGTQYGYTF
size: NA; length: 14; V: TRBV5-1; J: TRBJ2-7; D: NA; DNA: TGCGCCAGCAGAACCGGAGGGTCGTACTACGAGCAGTACTTC; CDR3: CASRTGGSYYEQYF
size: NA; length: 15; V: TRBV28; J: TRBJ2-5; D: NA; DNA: TGTGCCAGCAGGCCCGACATCGGTTTGCGAGAGACCCAGTACTTC; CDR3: CASRPDIGLRETQYF
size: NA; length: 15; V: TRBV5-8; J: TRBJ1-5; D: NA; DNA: TGTGCCAGCAGCTTGCCAGGGGCGCCCGTGCAGCCCCAGCATTTT; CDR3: CASSLPGAPVQPQHF
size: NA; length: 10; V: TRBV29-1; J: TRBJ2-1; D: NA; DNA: TGCAGCGGACAGGTCAATGAGCAGTTCTTC; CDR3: CSGQVNEQFF
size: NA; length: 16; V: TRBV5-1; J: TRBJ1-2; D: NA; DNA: TGCGCCAGCAGCTCCCTAGACAGTCACAGTATGAGTGGCTACACCTTC; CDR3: CASSSLDSHSMSGYTF
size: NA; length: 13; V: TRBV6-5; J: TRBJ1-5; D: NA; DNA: TGTGCCAGCAGTTACCGGGACAATCAGCCCCAGCATTTT; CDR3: CASSYRDNQPQHF
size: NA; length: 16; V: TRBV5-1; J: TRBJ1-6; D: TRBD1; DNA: TGCGCCAGCAGCTTGGGACCGGGACAGGATAATTCACCCCTCCACTTT; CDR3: CASSLGPGQDNSPLHF
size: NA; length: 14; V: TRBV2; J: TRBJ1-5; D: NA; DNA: TGTGCCAGCGTCCGGGGGAATAGCAATCAGCCCCAGCATTTT; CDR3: CASVRGNSNQPQHF
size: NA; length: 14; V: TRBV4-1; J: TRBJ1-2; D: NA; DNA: TGCGCCAGCAGCTCATTGTCAGGGTGGAGTGGCTACACCTTC; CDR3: CASSSLSGWSGYTF
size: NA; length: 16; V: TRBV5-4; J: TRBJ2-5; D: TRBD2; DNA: TGTGCCAGCAGCCCCGTTAGCGGGACGTACCAAGAGACCCAGTACTTC; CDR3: CASSPVSGTYQETQYF
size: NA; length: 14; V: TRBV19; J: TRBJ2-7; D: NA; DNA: TGTGCCAGTAAGCAGCGGATAACCTCCTACGAGCAGTACTTC; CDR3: CASKQRITSYEQYF
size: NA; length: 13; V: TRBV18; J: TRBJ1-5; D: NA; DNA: TGTGCCAGCTCACGCAGGGTCCGGCAGCCCCAGCATTTT; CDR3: CASSRRVRQPQHF
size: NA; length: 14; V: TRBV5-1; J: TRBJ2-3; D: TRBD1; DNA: TGCGCCAGCAGCTGGGACAGGGCTGCAGATACGCAGTATTTT; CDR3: CASSWDRAADTQYF
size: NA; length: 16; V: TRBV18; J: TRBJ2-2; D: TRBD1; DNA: TGTGCCAGCTCACCCCAGGGGGAGTGGTCCACCGGGGAGCTGTTTTTT; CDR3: CASSPQGEWSTGELFF
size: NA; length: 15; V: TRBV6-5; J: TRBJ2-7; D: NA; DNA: TGTGCCAGCAGTAAGGGCGTGAGGACAGTCTACGAGCAGTACTTC; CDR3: CASSKGVRTVYEQYF
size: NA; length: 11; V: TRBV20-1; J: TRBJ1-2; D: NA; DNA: TGCAGTGCTCATCGGGGGATGGGCTACACCTTC; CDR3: CSAHRGMGYTF
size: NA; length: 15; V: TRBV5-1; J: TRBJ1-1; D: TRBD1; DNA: TGCGCCAGCAGCTTGTTGGCAGGGGGCGGATCTGAAGCTTTCTTT; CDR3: CASSLLAGGGSEAFF
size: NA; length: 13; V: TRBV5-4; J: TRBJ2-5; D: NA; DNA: TGTGCCAGCAGCGCCCCCCGCGAGGAGACCCAGTACTTC; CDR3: CASSAPREETQYF
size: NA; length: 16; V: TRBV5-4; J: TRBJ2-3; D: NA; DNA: TGTGCCAGCAGCTTGGATCGCGTCCTTTACACAGATACGCAGTATTTT; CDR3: CASSLDRVLYTDTQYF
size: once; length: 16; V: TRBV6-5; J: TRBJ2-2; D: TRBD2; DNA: TGTGCCAGCAGTTACAGGCTAGCGGGGGGGCTTGGGGAGCTGTTTTTT; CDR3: CASSYRLAGGLGELFF
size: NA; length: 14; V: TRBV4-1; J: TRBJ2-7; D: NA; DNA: TGCGCCAGCAGCCAACATAGCGGAGGCTACGAGCAGTACTTC; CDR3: CASSQHSGGYEQYF
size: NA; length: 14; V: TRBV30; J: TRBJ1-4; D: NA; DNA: TGTGCCTGGAGTGTACCCGCGGTACGGGAAAAACTGTTTTTT; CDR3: CAWSVPAVREKLFF
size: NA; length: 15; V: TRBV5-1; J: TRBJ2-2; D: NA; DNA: TGCGCCAGCAGGGTCATCCAGGGTAACACCGGGGAGCTGTTTTTT; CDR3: CASRVIQGNTGELFF
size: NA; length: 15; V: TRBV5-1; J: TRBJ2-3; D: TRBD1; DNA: TGCGCCAGCAGCTCCGGACAGGGCCCCACAGATACGCAGTATTTT; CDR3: CASSSGQGPTDTQYF
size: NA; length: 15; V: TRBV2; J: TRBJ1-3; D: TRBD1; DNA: TGTGCCAGCAGTTCACAGGGGTACTCTGGAAACACCATATATTTT; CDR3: CASSSQGYSGNTIYF
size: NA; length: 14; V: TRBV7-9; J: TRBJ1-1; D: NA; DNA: TGTGCCAGCAGCTTAGCCCCCTCCACAGGGCCTGCTTTCTTT; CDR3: CASSLAPSTGPAFF
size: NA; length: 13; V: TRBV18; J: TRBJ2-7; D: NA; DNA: TGTGCCAGCTCACTACAGGACAGCTACGAGCAGTACTTC; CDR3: CASSLQDSYEQYF
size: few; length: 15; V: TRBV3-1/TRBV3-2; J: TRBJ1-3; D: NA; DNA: TGTGCCAGCAGCCACCGTTCAGGGTACGGAAACACCATATATTTT; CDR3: CASSHRSGYGNTIYF
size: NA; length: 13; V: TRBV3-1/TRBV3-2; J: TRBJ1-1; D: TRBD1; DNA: TGTGCCAGCAGCCAAGTAGGACAGGGGGGGGCTTTCTTT; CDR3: CASSQVGQGGAFF
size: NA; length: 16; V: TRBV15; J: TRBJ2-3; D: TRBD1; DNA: TGTGCCACCAGCAGAGACCCTAGGGGACAGGCCCATACGCAGTATTTT; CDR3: CATSRDPRGQAHTQYF
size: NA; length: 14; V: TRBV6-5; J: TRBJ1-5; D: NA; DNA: TGTGCCAGCAGTTTAGGACAGAGCAGGCAGCCCCAGCATTTT; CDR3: CASSLGQSRQPQHF
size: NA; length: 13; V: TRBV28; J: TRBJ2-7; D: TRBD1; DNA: TGTGCCAGCAGTTGGGACAGCTCCTACGAGCAGTACTTC; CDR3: CASSWDSSYEQYF
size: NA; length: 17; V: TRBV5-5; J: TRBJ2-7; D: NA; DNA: TGTGCCAGCAGCTTGGGTCAGGGATTTTCGTTTCCGGGCGAGCAGTACTTC; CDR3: CASSLGQGFSFPGEQYF
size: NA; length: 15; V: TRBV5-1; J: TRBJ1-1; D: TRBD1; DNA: TGCGCCAGCAGGGGCGCCGGGACAGGGAACACTGAAGCTTTCTTT; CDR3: CASRGAGTGNTEAFF
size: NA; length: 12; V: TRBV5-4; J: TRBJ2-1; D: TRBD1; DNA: TGTGCCAGCAGCATGACAGGGGGCGAGCAGTTCTTC; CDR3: CASSMTGGEQFF
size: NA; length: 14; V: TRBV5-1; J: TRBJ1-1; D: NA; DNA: TGCGCCAGCAGCTCACGTTCCAGCGGCACTGAAGCTTTCTTT; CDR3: CASSSRSSGTEAFF
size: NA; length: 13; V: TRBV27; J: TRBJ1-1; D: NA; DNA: TGTGCCAGCAGTCTGTTTACTAACACTGAAGCTTTCTTT; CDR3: CASSLFTNTEAFF
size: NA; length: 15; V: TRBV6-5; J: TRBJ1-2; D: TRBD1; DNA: TGTGCCAGCAGTTACGAAGGGACAGCCCAATATGGCTACACCTTC; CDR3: CASSYEGTAQYGYTF
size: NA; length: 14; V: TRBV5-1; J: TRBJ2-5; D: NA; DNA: TGCGCCAGCAGCCCCCTACCCCCCCAAGAGACCCAGTACTTC; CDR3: CASSPLPPQETQYF
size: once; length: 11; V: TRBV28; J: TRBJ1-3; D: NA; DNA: TGTGCCAGCAGTTTCGTCCACACCATATATTTT; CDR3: CASSFVHTIYF
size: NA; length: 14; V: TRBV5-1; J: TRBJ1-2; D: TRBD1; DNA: TGCGCCAGCAGTCCGGACAGGTTGAACTATGGCTACACCTTC; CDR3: CASSPDRLNYGYTF
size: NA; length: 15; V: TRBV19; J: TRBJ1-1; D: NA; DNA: TGTGCCAGTAGTGGGAGGGACGCCCGGAACACTGAAGCTTTCTTT; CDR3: CASSGRDARNTEAFF
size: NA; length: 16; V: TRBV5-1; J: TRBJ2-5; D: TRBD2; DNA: TGCGCCAGCAGCTTGAGTTCGGCGGGGGGGGAAGAGACCCAGTACTTC; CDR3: CASSLSSAGGEETQYF